This entry lists 21 T cell receptor beta chains sequenced from one sample in a study of cytomegalovirus exposure and HLA in healthy donors. PCR was performed using 60 Vbeta and 13 Jbeta primers. Clones were read by immunoSEQ multiplex PCR, and TCRdb kept only the in-frame ones, dropping some. In all, the sample yields around 200,000 clones. The sample was PBMCs. These receptors all stem from a woman in her twenties or thirties in good health and CMV-seropositive.

The V gene is TRBV9, the J gene TRBJ2-3; 10 bases fit TRBD1. The V gene end was trimmed by 7 bases and the J gene end by 5 bases; junction bases not matched to a gene: 7. From germline, CDR1 is SGDLS and CDR2 YYNGEE. CDR3 size: 14 residues. Here the CDR3 reads CASSRDRGLDTQYF. The CDR3 nucleotides are TGTGCCAGCTCCAGGGACAGGGGATTAGATACGCAGTATTTT. Combining the CDR3 with reference TRBV9 and TRBJ2-3 gives the whole variable domain DSGVTQTPKHLITATGQRVTLRCSPRSGDLSVYWYQQSLDQGLQFLIQYYNGEERAKGNILERFSAQQFPDLHSELNLSSLELGDSALYFCASSRDRGLDTQYFGPGTRLTVL.

The rearrangement uses TRBV7-2 and TRBJ1-1; tentative D call: TRBD1 (6 bases). The CDR3 covers 14 residues. Germline V gene data show CDR1 as SGHTA and CDR2 as FQGNSA. With 2 bases removed from V and 3 bases from J, the gap between germline ends came to 10 bases. CDR3 loop: CASSLRQAYTEAFF. The CDR3 DNA follows: TGTGCCAGCAGCTTACGACAGGCGTACACTGAAGCTTTCTTT.

On this clone itself: One end of the junction varies from germline; a read error may be responsible. This chain joins TRBV4-1 and TRBJ2-5; 15 bases fit TRBD2. CDR1 and CDR2 (germline): MGHRA, YSYEKL. The CDR3 extends over 17 amino acids. CDR3 protein: CASSPGTSGGLQETRYF. CDR3 coding DNA: TGCGCCAGCAGCCCGGGGACTAGCGGGGGGCTGCAAGAGACCCGGTACTTC.

The V gene is TRBV30, the J gene TRBJ1-4; perhaps TRBD1 as D (5 bases). The CDR3 consists of 15 residues. Trimming removed 1 base from V and 6 bases from J, with 15 bases in between. Germline CDR1 reads GTSNPN; CDR2 reads SVGIG (reference sequence). The chain's CDR3 is CAWSGTSGGYEKLFF. The CDR3 DNA follows: TGTGCCTGGAGTGGGACTTCCGGGGGTTATGAAAAACTGTTTTTT.

This sequence joins TRBV5-6 and TRBJ1-6; D uncertain. This CDR3 region has 15 residues. With 4 bases removed from V and 0 bases from J, the gap between germline ends came to 8 bases. The germline gives CDR1 SGHDT, CDR2 YYEEEE. CDR3 residues: CASSTVGSYNSPLHF. CDR3 DNA sequence: TGTGCCAGCAGCACGGTTGGCTCCTATAATTCACCCCTCCACTTT.

The chain employs TRBV9 and TRBJ2-7, with a tentative D call TRBD1 (5 bases). The length of the CDR3 is 14 residues. Germline assignment: CDR1 SGDLS and CDR2 YYNGEE. Trimming pared 4 bases from V and 0 bases from J, leaving 11 bases between. This CDR3 is CASSPRQNSYEQYF. CDR3 nucleotide sequence: TGTGCCAGCAGCCCTCGACAGAACTCCTACGAGCAGTACTTC.

The chain links TRBV6-5 to TRBJ2-5; unclear D gene. Germline V CDR1 and CDR2: MNHEY, SVGAGI. V lost 3 bases and J lost 1, with 12 bases in between. This CDR3 is built from 15 residues. DNA for the CDR3: TGTGCCAGCAGTTATTCGTGGCGGCCCCAAGAGACCCAGTACTTC. Its translation is CASSYSWRPQETQYF.

The chain employs TRBV28 and TRBJ1-1; weak D call: TRBD1 (6 bases). V was shortened by 5 bases and J by 5 bases, with 15 bases between the two germline ends. CDR3 length: 14 amino acids. The germline V gene encodes CDR1 MDHEN and CDR2 SYDVKM. The CDR3 loop reads CASSPGTPRTEAFF. The DNA of the CDR3 is TGTGCCAGCAGTCCCGGGACACCGAGGACTGAAGCTTTCTTT.

This rearrangement joins TRBV7-2 to TRBJ2-2; unclear D gene. V gave up 0 bases and J gave up 4 bases, with 9 bases separating them. The CDR3 is 15 residues long. The germline V gene encodes CDR1 SGHTA and CDR2 FQGNSA. Here the CDR3 reads CASSLAARATGELFF. CDR3 coding DNA: TGTGCCAGCAGCTTAGCAGCTCGCGCCACCGGGGAGCTGTTTTTT.

To note about this clone: The same CDR3 arises from other DNA sequences in this sample as well. The rearrangement joins TRBV7-9 to TRBJ2-1; weak D call: TRBD1 (6 bases). The V end lost 2 bases, the J end lost 0 bases, and 8 bases lay between the germline ends. CDR1 is SEHNR and CDR2 is FQNEAQ in the germline V gene (reference sequence). The CDR3 spans 15 residues. CDR3 amino acids: CASSLRGSSYNEQFF. The DNA of the CDR3 is TGTGCCAGCAGCTTAAGGGGGAGCTCCTACAATGAGCAGTTCTTC.

This chain links TRBV15 with TRBJ1-2; 7 bases match TRBD1. Looked up from germline, CDR1 is LNHNV and CDR2 is YYDKDF (reference sequence). The CDR3 length is 14 residues. Losses at the gene ends were 3 bases for V and 6 bases for J; bases not matched to a gene: 7. The CDR3 DNA reads TGTGCCACCAGCAGGACAAGGGGGCTCGATGGCTACACCTTC. Translation gives CATSRTRGLDGYTF.

The chain carries TRBV7-9 and TRBJ2-6, with 10 positions matching TRBD1. The length of the CDR3 is 17 residues. Unmatched junction bases numbered 7, after V lost 4 bases and J lost 4 bases. Germline CDR1 and CDR2: SEHNR and FQNEAQ (reference sequence). CDR3 residues: CASSSPGQGTGANVLTF. The DNA for the CDR3 is TGTGCCAGCAGCTCTCCGGGACAGGGGACCGGGGCCAACGTCCTGACTTTC.

The V and J genes are TRBV7-6 and TRBJ1-5, with D tentatively TRBD1 (6 bases). There are 15 residues in the CDR3. With 6 bases removed from V and 7 bases from J, the gap between germline ends came to 19 bases. Germline V lookup: CDR1 SGHVS, CDR2 FNYEAQ. The CDR3 protein is CASSSGGGPGQPQHF. CDR3 sequence (DNA): TGTGCCAGCAGTTCCGGGGGGGGGCCCGGGCAGCCCCAGCATTTT.

The chain has TRBV5-1 and TRBJ2-5; the match to TRBD2 covers 7 bases. CDR3 length equals 16 residues. The J segment lost 5 bases and the V segment lost 3 bases, leaving 13 bases of the junction unmatched. Germline V gene data show CDR1 as SGHRS and CDR2 as YFSETQ. The CDR3 loop reads CASSSLGGEGRETQYF. The CDR3 DNA is TGCGCCAGCAGCTCCCTAGGAGGGGAGGGCCGGGAGACCCAGTACTTC.

The gene calls are TRBV4-3 and TRBJ2-2, with 10 bases that match TRBD2. CDR1 and CDR2 from the germline V gene are LGHNA and YSLEER. The V and J ends lost 4 bases and 3 bases, in that order; junction bases with no gene match: 8. The CDR3 loop spans 17 amino acids. The CDR3: CASSLKAGGYYTGELFF. The CDR3 DNA is TGCGCCAGCAGCCTAAAAGCGGGAGGGTATTACACCGGGGAGCTGTTTTTT.

This sequence joins TRBV5-1 and TRBJ2-3, with 8 bases aligning to TRBD1. The junction had 7 bases not matched to a gene; V was cut back by 5 bases and J by 2 bases. Germline CDR1 reads SGHRS; CDR2 reads YFSETQ. The CDR3 runs 15 residues. CDR3: CASRSQGEFTDTQYF. DNA for the CDR3: TGCGCCAGCAGATCACAGGGGGAGTTCACAGATACGCAGTATTTT.

The V call is TRBV6-6, the J call TRBJ1-5; D might be TRBD1 (6 bases). Trimming removed 6 bases from V and 1 base from J, with 10 bases in between. This CDR3 comprises 14 residues. Germline CDR1 MNHNY, CDR2 SVGAGI (reference sequence). Here the CDR3 DNA reads TGTGCCAGCAGACAGGGACGAAGCAATCAGCCCCAGCATTTT. Its protein product is CASRQGRSNQPQHF.

V and J are TRBV5-1 and TRBJ2-3; 7 bases match TRBD2. V was pared by 1 base and J by 4 bases, with 6 bases of the junction left unmatched. Per the germline V gene, CDR1 is SGHRS and CDR2 is YFSETQ. This CDR3 has 15 amino acids. The CDR3 protein is CASSLRGESSDTQYF. In DNA form, the CDR3 reads TGCGCCAGCAGCTTGCGGGGGGAAAGTTCAGATACGCAGTATTTT.

The chain combines TRBV10-3 with TRBJ2-7; 7 bases agree with TRBD1. The J segment lost 5 bases and the V segment lost 0 bases, leaving 7 bases of the junction unmatched. CDR1 is ENHRY and CDR2 is SYGVKD in the germline V gene. CDR3 length equals 15 residues. CDR3 bases: TGTGCCATCAGTGAGTCGAACAGGGGAGAGCACGAGCAGTACTTC. It yields the protein CAISESNRGEHEQYF.

The chain is built from TRBV9 and TRBJ1-1; D gene unclear. The V end was cut by 0 bases, the J end by 1 base, with 7 bases between. The V gene's germline CDR1 is SGDLS and CDR2 YYNGEE. CDR3 size: 14 residues. The DNA of the CDR3 is TGTGCCAGCAGCGTAGGGCCACAGAACACTGAAGCTTTCTTT. Its protein is CASSVGPQNTEAFF.

The chain joins TRBV15 to TRBJ2-1; perhaps TRBD2 as D (7 bases). Trimming took off 0 bases at V and 3 bases at J, with 9 bases between the two ends. The V gene's germline CDR1 is LNHNV and CDR2 YYDKDF (reference sequence). The CDR3 is 15 amino acids. The CDR3 sequence: CATSREGGDYNEQFF. CDR3 bases: TGTGCCACCAGCAGAGAAGGGGGGGACTACAATGAGCAGTTCTTC.